Listed below are T cell receptor beta chains from one sample, sequenced in a study of neoadjuvant nivolumab and ipilimumab in lung cancer. Generated by immunoSEQ multiplex PCR, the TCRdb table keeps only in-frame clones and is missing some. The table lists tens of thousands of clones, roughly 84% of them singletons. Sequences were derived from peripheral blood, sampled before neoadjuvant nivolumab, alone or with ipilimumab. These receptors were obtained from an adult with non-small cell lung cancer. Each CDR3 is given with its conserved first and last residue. Fields, in order: J gene, V gene, CDR3 protein.

J: TRBJ2-5; V: TRBV2; CDR3: CASSGTPREKETQYF
J: TRBJ2-1; V: TRBV11-3; CDR3: CASSLGRDPLEQFF
J: TRBJ1-2; V: TRBV5-1; CDR3: CASSLAWQGDYGYTF
J: TRBJ2-1; V: TRBV4-3; CDR3: CASSQGAGFSYNEQFF
J: TRBJ2-1; V: TRBV5-4; CDR3: CASRLGREGRNEQFF
J: TRBJ2-7; V: TRBV7-9; CDR3: CASSKQGSSLEQYF
J: TRBJ2-2; V: TRBV2; CDR3: CAGSLGRGELFF
J: TRBJ2-1; V: TRBV7-9; CDR3: CASSLEGPSGTYNEQFF
J: TRBJ1-4; V: TRBV2; CDR3: CASNSRGGGSEKLFF
J: TRBJ2-2; V: TRBV6-5; CDR3: CASSYEWEGTGELFF
J: TRBJ2-1; V: TRBV27; CDR3: CASSLIVDRVGGEQFF
J: TRBJ1-1; V: TRBV18; CDR3: CASSPPLANTEAFF
J: TRBJ2-3; V: TRBV11-2; CDR3: CASSSGTPDTQYF
J: TRBJ2-7; V: TRBV28; CDR3: CASSLALSGGYEQYF
J: TRBJ1-3; V: TRBV11-3; CDR3: CASSLERDSGNTIYF
J: TRBJ1-1; V: TRBV6-1; CDR3: CASSVGLGVNTEAFF
J: TRBJ2-1; V: TRBV30; CDR3: CAWLGYVSDSYNEQFF
J: TRBJ2-7; V: TRBV10-3; CDR3: CAISAPGTSGSHEQYF
J: TRBJ2-1; V: TRBV11-3; CDR3: CASSLASGMYNEQFF
J: TRBJ2-7; V: TRBV20-1; CDR3: CSAREDHEQYF
J: TRBJ2-7; V: TRBV11-2; CDR3: CASSLAAISYEQYF
J: TRBJ1-5; V: TRBV15; CDR3: CATSSDSNQPQHF
J: TRBJ1-2; V: TRBV19; CDR3: CASSPTGGVSGYTF
J: TRBJ1-5; V: TRBV10-3; CDR3: CAIRDRGNQPQHF
J: TRBJ1-1; V: TRBV11-2; CDR3: CASSPRRGAFF
J: TRBJ2-5; V: TRBV7-2; CDR3: CASSLEVRGGETQYF
J: TRBJ2-3; V: TRBV15; CDR3: CATSREPSGRADTQYF
J: TRBJ2-5; V: TRBV6-5; CDR3: CASSLVTSGGQTQYF
J: TRBJ1-2; V: TRBV6-6; CDR3: CASSYGRGYGYTF
J: TRBJ2-7; V: TRBV18; CDR3: CASSLTGTGGPYEQYF
J: TRBJ2-5; V: TRBV11-1; CDR3: CASSKRTTLTLRETQYF
J: TRBJ1-5; V: TRBV19; CDR3: CASSIGWIQPQHF
J: TRBJ1-1; V: TRBV4-3; CDR3: CASSQDAVRTEAFF
J: TRBJ2-7; V: TRBV4-2; CDR3: CASSQGLADPLDYEQYF
J: TRBJ2-7; V: TRBV6-1; CDR3: CASSEAPAGRGSAEQYF